Listed below are T cell receptor beta chains from one sample, sequenced in a study of CD8 T cells in Susac syndrome. TCRdb called the immunoSEQ multiplex PCR reads again in MiXCR, with one record for every CDR3 protein. The repertoire includes 250,000 to 300,000 distinct CDR3 sequences, approximately 81% of them detected once, and over 0.1% sits in the top ten. Material: CD8+ T cells from PBMCs. These receptors were obtained from a human donor with multiple sclerosis. The CDR3 runs from the conserved cysteine through the conserved F or W. The size field is filled for only some rows; it gives once, few, many or a size class.

clone size,V gene,J gene,CDR3 protein
.,TRBV4-2,TRBJ2-7,CASSQEMQGLYEQYF
once,TRBV20-1,TRBJ2-7,CSARDQLGTSGRLEQYF
.,TRBV27,TRBJ2-1,CASSRPGGHEQFF
.,TRBV19,TRBJ2-7,CASSIVEGGIYEQYF
.,TRBV19,TRBJ2-1,CASSSLRTGGAYEQFF
.,TRBV6-5,TRBJ2-1,CASSTSGFSSYNEQFF
.,TRBV5-4,TRBJ2-5,CASSPAVLAGEETQYF
.,TRBV29-1,TRBJ2-1,CSVGDRAGNEQFF
.,TRBV5-1,TRBJ2-5,CASSLKTGLETQYF
.,TRBV6-5,TRBJ2-1,CASRLAENNEQFF
.,TRBV15,TRBJ1-5,CATSLGREGFQPQHF
.,TRBV29-1,TRBJ2-2,CSVSSGRAPGELFF
.,TRBV5-1,TRBJ2-1,CASSFRDGHSTRQFF
.,TRBV7-9,TRBJ2-7,CASSSISEQYF
.,TRBV27,TRBJ1-1,CASSGVGTNTEAFF
.,TRBV29-1,TRBJ2-1,CSVPYGTHMYNEQFF
.,TRBV24-1,TRBJ2-7,CATSDFLGTGEEEQYF
.,TRBV9,TRBJ2-1,CASSVERSRTYNEQFF
few,TRBV7-6,TRBJ2-7,CASMRAGSYEQYF
.,TRBV2,TRBJ2-5,CATRLAETQYF
.,TRBV28,TRBJ2-1,CASSLTGTRRHEQFF
.,TRBV14,TRBJ2-1,CASSQDRRPFSGRDHEQFF
.,TRBV29-1,TRBJ2-1,CSIHRDRVPYNEQFF
.,TRBV28,TRBJ2-3,CASSLYSFSTDTQYF
.,TRBV28,TRBJ2-5,CASSVLAGGPQETQYF
.,TRBV15,TRBJ2-1,CATSRERGSEQFF
.,TRBV5-1,TRBJ2-1,CASSLETPWDEQFF
.,TRBV14,TRBJ2-1,CASSQSRVLAAYNEQFF
.,TRBV27,TRBJ1-5,CASSLSHWNQPQHF
.,TRBV5-6,TRBJ2-2,CASSFGPGDGELFF
.,TRBV12-3/TRBV12-4,TRBJ2-1,CASSLAGTSGKNEQFF
.,TRBV12-3/TRBV12-4,TRBJ2-7,CASSLLLNHEQYF
.,TRBV5-1,TRBJ2-7,CASSLGPDNLYEQYF
.,TRBV18,TRBJ1-5,CASSKDPLFEGTQPQHF
.,TRBV12-3/TRBV12-4,TRBJ2-4,CASSPPDRGRNIQYF
.,TRBV27,TRBJ1-2,CASSSGLGYGYTF
.,TRBV30,TRBJ2-7,CAWSAGTTYEQYF
few,TRBV27,TRBJ2-7,CASSGTSADHEQYF
.,TRBV25-1,TRBJ1-1,CATVTGNTEAFF
.,TRBV6-2/TRBV6-3,TRBJ2-6,CASSYSFRRSGANVLTF
.,TRBV4-1,TRBJ1-2,CASMGVGASYGYTF
.,TRBV9,TRBJ2-2,CASSSHTGQVGELFF
once,TRBV5-1,TRBJ2-1,CASQPRTSQDEQFF
.,TRBV30,TRBJ2-2,CASIQETGELFF
.,TRBV10-3,TRBJ1-2,CAISESAGTVFNYGYTF
.,TRBV19,TRBJ2-3,CASSPLVTIPTDTQYF
.,TRBV7-7,TRBJ1-1,CASSPISEAFF
.,TRBV9,TRBJ2-6,CASRGQGSSGANVLTF
.,TRBV20-1,TRBJ1-5,CSARDRGGRLDQPQHF
once,TRBV28,TRBJ2-1,CASSLGGTDNEQFF
.,TRBV12-3/TRBV12-4,TRBJ2-7,CASSPGPRWEQYF
.,TRBV6-1,TRBJ2-4,CASSLTGTGKAKNIQYF
.,TRBV6-5,TRBJ1-6,CASRMSSYNSPLHF
.,TRBV3-1,TRBJ2-1,CASSQDLSLYGNEQFF
.,TRBV5-8,TRBJ1-5,CASSHQGVQPQHF
.,TRBV30,TRBJ2-7,CAWSGPDNRYEQYF
.,TRBV5-4,TRBJ2-2,CASSSTSGELFF
.,TRBV20-1,TRBJ1-3,CSAPITGNTIYF
.,TRBV2,TRBJ2-1,CASSETGTSGSSPGDEQFF